A selection of T cell receptor beta chains follows, all from one sample in a study of T cell changes during pregnancy in multiple sclerosis. Produced via immunoSEQ multiplex PCR; TCRdb's table is partial and in-frame only. The sample consists of around 88,000 clones, more than 85% of them appearing once. The sequencing used peripheral blood, collected in the first trimester of pregnancy. All receptors derive from a female donor with multiple sclerosis, enrolled in a pregnancy study. The CDR3 runs from the conserved cysteine through the conserved F or W. D genes are given only for firm matches. Size is stated for part of the rows, as once, few or many counts, or as a class when the clone is expanded.

TRBV5-6	15	TRBJ2-3	-	-	TGTGCCAGCAGCTTGGGGGGGGGCGGCACAGATACGCAGTATTTT	CASSLGGGGTDTQYF
TRBV7-2	15	TRBJ2-1	-	-	TGTGCCAGCAGCTATAGGGGGACCACCTTCAATGAGCAGTTCTTC	CASSYRGTTFNEQFF
TRBV5-6	13	TRBJ2-5	-	-	TGTGCCAGCAGCTGGAGGGAGGAAGAGACCCAGTACTTC	CASSWREEETQYF
TRBV4-1	18	TRBJ2-5	TRBD2	few	TGCGCCAGCAGCCAAGAAAGGTTAGCGGGGTCGCCTCTAGAGACCCAGTACTTC	CASSQERLAGSPLETQYF
TRBV2	13	TRBJ2-3	-	-	TGTGCCAGCAGAAGCCACTTCACAGATACGCAGTATTTT	CASRSHFTDTQYF
TRBV28	15	TRBJ2-3	TRBD2	-	TGTGCCGGTTGGGGACTAGCGGGCCATCCAGATACGCAGTATTTT	CAGWGLAGHPDTQYF
TRBV18	14	TRBJ1-3	-	-	TGTGCCAGCTCACCACTAGGAGCTGGAAACACCATATATTTT	CASSPLGAGNTIYF
TRBV11-3	18	TRBJ2-2	TRBD2	once	TGTGCCAGCAGCTTAGCCACTAGCGGGGGCCGCAACACCGGGGAGCTGTTTTTT	CASSLATSGGRNTGELFF
TRBV9	15	TRBJ2-1	-	-	TGTGCCAGCAGCGTAGCGGGGGTCACCTACAATGAGCAGTTCTTC	CASSVAGVTYNEQFF
TRBV19	16	TRBJ2-1	-	-	TGTGCCAGTAGTATAGGAGAGGTAACTAGTCTCGATGAGCAGTTCTTC	CASSIGEVTSLDEQFF
TRBV5-8	15	TRBJ2-1	TRBD1	-	TGTGCCAGCAGCTTGCAGCCTACAGGGGGCGCCGAGCAGTTCTTC	CASSLQPTGGAEQFF
TRBV7-9	14	TRBJ1-1	TRBD1	-	TGTGCCAGCAGCTTGCAGGGACAGATAACTGAAGCTTTCTTT	CASSLQGQITEAFF
TRBV6-5	14	TRBJ1-6	TRBD1	-	TGTGCCAGCAGCCGACAGGGGGAGAATTCACCCCTCCACTTT	CASSRQGENSPLHF
TRBV27	14	TRBJ1-1	-	-	TGTGCCAGCAGTCCCGCAGCGAGAAACACTGAAGCTTTCTTT	CASSPAARNTEAFF
TRBV2	11	TRBJ1-1	TRBD1	few	TGTGCCAGCAGACAGGGGGAGGTTCAGAACTTT	CASRQGEVQNF
TRBV18	16	TRBJ2-2	-	-	TGTGCCAGCTCACCGATAAAAGAGACTGGCACCGGGGAGCTGTTTTTT	CASSPIKETGTGELFF
TRBV5-1	15	TRBJ2-7	-	-	TGCGCCAGCAGCTTGCTTGGTCAGGGGTCCTACGAGCAGTACTTC	CASSLLGQGSYEQYF
TRBV28	12	TRBJ1-2	-	once	TGTGCCAGCAGTTTAATGGGGCGAGGCTACACCTTC	CASSLMGRGYTF
TRBV6-6	15	TRBJ1-1	-	-	TGTGCCAGCAGTCAGGGCGGGGTTAAGTTCTCTGAAGCTTTCTTT	CASSQGGVKFSEAFF
TRBV11-2	12	TRBJ1-1	-	-	TGTGCCCCCCGTCGGGTTTTGACTGAAGCTTTCTTT	CAPRRVLTEAFF
TRBV28	12	TRBJ2-1	-	-	TGTGCCAGCAGTTTACCCTCCCATGAGCAGTTCTTC	CASSLPSHEQFF
TRBV7-3	15	TRBJ2-1	TRBD2	-	TGTGCCAGCAGCAAATTTGGGGGGGGAAACAATGAGCAGTTCTTC	CASSKFGGGNNEQFF
TRBV27	14	TRBJ2-1	-	-	TGTGCCAGCAGTTTATCGTCACCTAACAATGAGCAGTTCTTC	CASSLSSPNNEQFF
TRBV27	13	TRBJ2-7	TRBD2	-	TGTGCCACTCAGCGGGACGGTTCCTACGAGCAGTACTTC	CATQRDGSYEQYF
TRBV30	15	TRBJ1-6	TRBD1	-	TGTGCCTGGAGTGTACAGGGGGCAAAGAATTCACCCCTCCACTTT	CAWSVQGAKNSPLHF
TRBV19	15	TRBJ1-1	TRBD1	-	TGTGCCAGTAGTGCCGACAGGGGGCCGAACACTGAAGCTTTCTTT	CASSADRGPNTEAFF
TRBV6-1	15	TRBJ2-3	TRBD2	-	TGTGCCAGCAGGGCTAGCGGAGGGAGGACAGATACGCAGTATTTT	CASRASGGRTDTQYF
TRBV6-1	15	TRBJ1-2	-	-	TGTGCCAGCAGTGAAGGTCAGGGGACCTACTATGGCTACACCTTC	CASSEGQGTYYGYTF
TRBV11-2	15	TRBJ1-6	-	-	TGTGCCAGCAGCTTATATAGCCAGGGTGGTTCACCCCTCCACTTT	CASSLYSQGGSPLHF
TRBV6-6	16	TRBJ2-7	TRBD1	-	TGTGCCAGCAGTTCCCCCGCCACAGGGGTTTCCTACGAGCAGTACTTC	CASSSPATGVSYEQYF
TRBV6-1	15	TRBJ2-2	TRBD1	-	TGTGCCAGCAGGCCTGGGACAGGAAACACCGGGGAGCTGTTTTTT	CASRPGTGNTGELFF
TRBV7-9	15	TRBJ2-1	TRBD2	-	TGTGCCAGCAGCTATTCCGGGACTAGCGATAATGAGCAGTTCTTC	CASSYSGTSDNEQFF
TRBV15	15	TRBJ2-3	-	-	TGTGCCACCAGCGTCAGGGGAGGGAGCACAGATACGCAGTATTTT	CATSVRGGSTDTQYF
TRBV5-5	14	TRBJ2-7	TRBD2	-	TGTGCCAGCACCCCGGAGCGGGGGGCGGGCGAGCAGTACTTC	CASTPERGAGEQYF
TRBV5-5	14	TRBJ2-1	TRBD1	-	TGTGCCAGCAGCCCCGGACAGGGGGGCAATGAGCAGTTCTTC	CASSPGQGGNEQFF
TRBV30	13	TRBJ1-2	-	-	TGTGCCTGCCGCCGGCTAGCTAACTATGGCTACACCTTC	CACRRLANYGYTF
TRBV11-2	12	TRBJ1-1	-	few	TGTGCCAGCAGCTTGTCGGTCACTGAAGCTTTCTTT	CASSLSVTEAFF
TRBV5-6	14	TRBJ1-5	TRBD1	once	TGTGCCAGCAGCTTAGGACAGGACGAACAGCCCCAGCATTTT	CASSLGQDEQPQHF
TRBV27	15	TRBJ1-6	TRBD1	-	TGTGCCAGCAGTAAGATGACAGGGGGAAATTCACCCCTCCACTTT	CASSKMTGGNSPLHF
TRBV6-5	15	TRBJ1-4	-	once	TGTGCCAGCAGCCCCAACAGGTTAAATAATGAAAAACTGTTTTTT	CASSPNRLNNEKLFF
TRBV2	14	TRBJ2-3	TRBD1	-	TGTGCCAGCAGTGGGGACAGGGACACAGATACGCAGTATTTT	CASSGDRDTDTQYF
TRBV7-8	13	TRBJ2-7	TRBD1	-	TGTGCCAGCGGGGGACAGACTTCCTACGAGCAGTACTTC	CASGGQTSYEQYF
TRBV5-1	15	TRBJ2-2	-	-	TGCGCCAGCAGCTTAGGACAGCTAAACACCGGGGAGCTGTTTTTT	CASSLGQLNTGELFF